Listed below are T cell receptor beta chains from one sample, sequenced in a study of cytomegalovirus exposure and HLA in healthy donors. Repertoires were generated with immunoSEQ multiplex PCR, while TCRdb's copy carries only in-frame clones and drops some. The data show some 190,000 clones, around 88% seen once. Sequencing was performed on PBMCs. Receptor source: a woman aged 18-29 years in good health and CMV-seronegative. Both conserved end residues are part of each CDR3. The order of the fields is V gene, clone size, D gene, J gene, CDR3 DNA, CDR3 protein. D genes are given only for firm matches. A row's size may be missing; if present it is once, few, many or a size class.

TRBV11-2	NA	TRBD1	TRBJ2-1	TGTGCCAGCAGCCCGTGGGACAGCAATGAGCAGTTCTTC	CASSPWDSNEQFF
TRBV5-1	NA	NA	TRBJ1-3	TGCGCCAGCAGCTTGGACAGGGTTGGAAACACCATATATTTT	CASSLDRVGNTIYF
TRBV7-3	NA	TRBD2	TRBJ2-5	TGTGCCAGCAGCTCTAGCGGGGGGGCCGGAAAGACCCAGTACTTC	CASSSSGGAGKTQYF
TRBV11-3	once	NA	TRBJ1-2	TGTGCCAGCAGCTCCTCCACGACAGGTGGCTACACCTTC	CASSSSTTGGYTF
TRBV21-1	NA	NA	TRBJ1-2	TGTGCCAGCAGCAAAAGGATCAGGGGTACTGGCTACACCTTC	CASSKRIRGTGYTF
TRBV5-1	NA	NA	TRBJ1-6	TGCGCCAGCAGCTTGAAGGACAGAAATAATTCACCCCTCCACTTT	CASSLKDRNNSPLHF
TRBV6-1	NA	NA	TRBJ1-2	TGTGCCAGCACTCCAGAGGCGTACATCAGCTATGGCTACACCTTC	CASTPEAYISYGYTF
TRBV5-1	NA	NA	TRBJ2-7	TGCGCCAGCAGCTATGGACAGTCCTACGAGCAGTACTTC	CASSYGQSYEQYF
TRBV2	few	NA	TRBJ2-7	TGTGCCAGCAGTGTGGACAGTAGATTCTACGAGCAGTACTTC	CASSVDSRFYEQYF
TRBV10-2	NA	TRBD2	TRBJ2-1	TGCGCCAGCAGTGATCAGGGACTAACAACTCGCTCCTACAATGAGCAGTTCTTC	CASSDQGLTTRSYNEQFF
TRBV5-1	NA	NA	TRBJ2-1	TGCGCCAGCAGCTTGAGGACAGCTTTAACCTACAATGAGCAGTTCTTC	CASSLRTALTYNEQFF
TRBV27	NA	NA	TRBJ1-2	TGTGCCAGCAGACAGGACGGCTATGGCTACACCTTC	CASRQDGYGYTF
TRBV5-6	NA	TRBD1	TRBJ1-1	TGTGCCAGCAGCGAAACCGCCCGGACAGGGGGCCTGAACACTGAAGCTTTCTTT	CASSETARTGGLNTEAFF
TRBV19	NA	TRBD2	TRBJ2-7	TGTGCCAGTAGAAGACTGGCGGGAGGTTACGAGCAGTACTTC	CASRRLAGGYEQYF
TRBV11-3	NA	TRBD2	TRBJ2-2	TGTGCCAGCAGCTTAGATCTTGGACTAGCGGGAGGGCCTGGGGAGCTGTTTTTT	CASSLDLGLAGGPGELFF
TRBV27	once	TRBD1	TRBJ2-3	TGTGCCAGCAGTCTCGGACAGGACGACACTAGCACAGATACGCAGTATTTT	CASSLGQDDTSTDTQYF
TRBV4-1	NA	NA	TRBJ2-1	TGCGCCAGCAGCCATAATCCGTACAATGAGCAGTTCTTC	CASSHNPYNEQFF
TRBV4-1	NA	NA	TRBJ2-7	TGCGCCAGCAGCCAAGGTCCAGTTCGCTACGAGCAGTACTTC	CASSQGPVRYEQYF